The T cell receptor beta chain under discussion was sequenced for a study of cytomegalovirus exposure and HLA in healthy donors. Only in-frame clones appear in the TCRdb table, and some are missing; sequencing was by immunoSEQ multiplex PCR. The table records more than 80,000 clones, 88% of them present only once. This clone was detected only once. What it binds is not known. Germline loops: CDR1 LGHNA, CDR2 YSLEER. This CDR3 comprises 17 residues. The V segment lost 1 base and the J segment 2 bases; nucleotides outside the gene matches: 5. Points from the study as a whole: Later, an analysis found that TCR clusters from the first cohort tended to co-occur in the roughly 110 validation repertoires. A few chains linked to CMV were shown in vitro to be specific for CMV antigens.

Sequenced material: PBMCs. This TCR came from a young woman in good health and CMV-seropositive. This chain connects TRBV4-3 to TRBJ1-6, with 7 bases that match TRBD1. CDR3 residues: CASSQAHQGAYNSPLHF. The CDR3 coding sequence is TGCGCCAGCAGCCAAGCGCACCAGGGGGCCTATAATTCACCCCTCCACTTT.